This T cell receptor beta chain was identified in a study of blood T cell repertoires in COVID-19. Sequenced by immunoSEQ multiplex PCR; TCRdb stores in-frame clones only, minus some. The sample has roughly 60,000 clones; around nine tenths are singletons. Germline loops: CDR1 SGHAT, CDR2 FQNNGV. This CDR3 is 19 amino acids long. Unmatched junction bases numbered 22, after V lost 5 bases and J lost 4 bases. This sequence originates from a human donor in a cohort sampled during active COVID-19. The chain links TRBV11-2 to TRBJ1-1; 7 bases match TRBD1. The sample was peripheral blood. The CDR3 nucleotides read TGTGCCAGCAGCCCACTTATCCCCTTAACAGGGGTAGGGGTCACTGAAGCTTTCTTT. It is translated as CASSPLIPLTGVGVTEAFF. The full variable domain, its missing parts supplied by reference TRBV11-2 and TRBJ1-1, is EAGVAQSPRYKIIEKRQSVAFWCNPISGHATLYWYQQILGQGPKLLIQFQNNGVVDDSQLPKDRFSAERLKGVDSTLKIQPAKLEDSAVYLCASSPLIPLTGVGVTEAFFGQGTRLTVV.